There are many counts of the clone carrying this T cell receptor (beta chain). The ends were cut back, 5 bases at V and 5 bases at J, with 21 bases in the middle. There are 15 residues in the CDR3. Germline CDR1 DFQATT, CDR2 SNEGSKA (reference sequence). One entry per CDR3 protein results from TCRdb running MiXCR on the RT-PCR reads. The sample lists more than 600,000 distinct CDR3 sequences; over 12% were seen once. The TCR sequence derives from a female donor in good health, serving as a healthy control. The chain uses TRBV20-1 and TRBJ2-5, with D perhaps TRBD2 (6 bases). The sample taken for sequencing was memory CD4+ T cells from blood. The CDR3 DNA follows: TGCAGTGCTGACGGGGACTTAGCGGATCGCGAGACCCAGTACTTC. Translated, it gives CSADGDLADRETQYF.